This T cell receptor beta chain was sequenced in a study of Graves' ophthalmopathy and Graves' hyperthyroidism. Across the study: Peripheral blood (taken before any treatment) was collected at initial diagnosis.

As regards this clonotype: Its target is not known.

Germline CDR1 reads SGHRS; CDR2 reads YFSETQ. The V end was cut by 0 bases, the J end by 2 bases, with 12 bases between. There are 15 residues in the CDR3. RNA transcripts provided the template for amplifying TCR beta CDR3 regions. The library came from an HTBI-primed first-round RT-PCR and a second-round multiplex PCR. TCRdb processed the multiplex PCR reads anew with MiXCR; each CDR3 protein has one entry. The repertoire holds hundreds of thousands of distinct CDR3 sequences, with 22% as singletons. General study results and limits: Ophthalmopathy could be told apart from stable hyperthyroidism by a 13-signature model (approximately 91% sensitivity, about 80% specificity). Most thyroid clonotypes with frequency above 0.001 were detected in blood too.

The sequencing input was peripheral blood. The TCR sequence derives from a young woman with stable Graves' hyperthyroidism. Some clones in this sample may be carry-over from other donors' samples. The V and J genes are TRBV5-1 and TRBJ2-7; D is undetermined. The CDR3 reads CASSLGQQATYEQYF. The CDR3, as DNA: TGCGCCAGCAGCTTGGGTCAACAAGCCACCTACGAGCAGTACTTC.